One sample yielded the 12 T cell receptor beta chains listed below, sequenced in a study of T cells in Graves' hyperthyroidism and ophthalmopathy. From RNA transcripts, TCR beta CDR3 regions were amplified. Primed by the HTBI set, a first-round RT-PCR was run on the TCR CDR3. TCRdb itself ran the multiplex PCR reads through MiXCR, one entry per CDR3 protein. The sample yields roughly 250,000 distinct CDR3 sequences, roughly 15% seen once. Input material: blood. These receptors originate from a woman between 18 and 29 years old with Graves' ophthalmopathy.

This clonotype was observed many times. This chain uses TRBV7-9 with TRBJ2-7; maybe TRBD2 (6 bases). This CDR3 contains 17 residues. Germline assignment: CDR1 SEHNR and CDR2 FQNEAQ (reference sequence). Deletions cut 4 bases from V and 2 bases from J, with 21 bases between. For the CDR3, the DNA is TGTGCCAGCAGCTCCCCCGGGTCGCTAGCGATCGCCTACGAGCAGTACTTC. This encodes CASSSPGSLAIAYEQYF.

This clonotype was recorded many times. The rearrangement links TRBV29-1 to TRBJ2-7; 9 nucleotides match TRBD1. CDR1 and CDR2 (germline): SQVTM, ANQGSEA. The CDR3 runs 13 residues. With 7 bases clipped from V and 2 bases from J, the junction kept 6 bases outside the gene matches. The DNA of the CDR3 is TGCAGCGCGGGGACAGGGAGGCCCTACGAGCAGTACTTC. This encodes CSAGTGRPYEQYF.

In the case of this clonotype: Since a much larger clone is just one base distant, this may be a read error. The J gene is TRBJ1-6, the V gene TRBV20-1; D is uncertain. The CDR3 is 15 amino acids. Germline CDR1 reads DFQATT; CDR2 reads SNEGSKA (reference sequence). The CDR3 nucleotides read TGCAGTGCTAGAGGAGCAGGCAGGAGGTATTCACCCTTCCACTTT. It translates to CSARGAGRRYSPFHF.

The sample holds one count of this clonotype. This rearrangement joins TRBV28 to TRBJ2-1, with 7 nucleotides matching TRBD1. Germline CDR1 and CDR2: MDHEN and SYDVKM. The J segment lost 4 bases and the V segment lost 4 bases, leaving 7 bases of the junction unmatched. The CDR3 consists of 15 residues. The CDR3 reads CASSSLGTEYNEQFF. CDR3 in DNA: TGTGCCAGCAGTTCTCTCGGGACAGAGTACAATGAGCAGTTCTTC. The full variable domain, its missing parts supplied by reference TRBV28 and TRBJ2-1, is DVKVTQSSRYLVKRTGEKVFLECVQDMDHENMFWYRQDPGLGLRLIYFSYDVKMKEKGDIPEGYSVSREKKERFSLILESASTNQTSMYLCASSSLGTEYNEQFFGPGTRLTVL.

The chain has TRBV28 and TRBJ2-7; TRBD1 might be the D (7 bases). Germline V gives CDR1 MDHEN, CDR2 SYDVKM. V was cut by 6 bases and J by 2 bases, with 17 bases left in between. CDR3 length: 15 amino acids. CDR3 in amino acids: CASRRDQDRAYEQYF. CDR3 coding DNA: TGTGCCAGCAGGCGGGACCAAGACAGGGCCTACGAGCAGTACTTC.

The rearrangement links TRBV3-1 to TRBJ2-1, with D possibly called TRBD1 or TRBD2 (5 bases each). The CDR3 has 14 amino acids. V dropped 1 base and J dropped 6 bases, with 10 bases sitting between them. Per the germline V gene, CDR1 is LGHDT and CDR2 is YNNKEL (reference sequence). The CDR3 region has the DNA TGTGCCAGCAGCCAAGGGGGGAGTGTCAATGAGCAGTTCTTC. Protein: CASSQGGSVNEQFF.

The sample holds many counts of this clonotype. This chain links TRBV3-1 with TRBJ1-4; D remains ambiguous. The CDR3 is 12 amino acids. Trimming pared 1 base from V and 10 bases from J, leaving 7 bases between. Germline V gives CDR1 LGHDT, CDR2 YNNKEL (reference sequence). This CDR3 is CASSQATGKLFF. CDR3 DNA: TGTGCCAGCAGCCAAGCGACGGGAAAACTGTTTTTT.

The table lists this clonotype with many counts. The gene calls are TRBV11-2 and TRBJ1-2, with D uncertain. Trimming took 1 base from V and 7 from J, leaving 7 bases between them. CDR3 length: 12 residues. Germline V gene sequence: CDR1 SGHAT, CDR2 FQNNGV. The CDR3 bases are TGTGCCAGCAGCTTAGGAAAAGGTGGCTACACCTTC. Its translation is CASSLGKGGYTF.

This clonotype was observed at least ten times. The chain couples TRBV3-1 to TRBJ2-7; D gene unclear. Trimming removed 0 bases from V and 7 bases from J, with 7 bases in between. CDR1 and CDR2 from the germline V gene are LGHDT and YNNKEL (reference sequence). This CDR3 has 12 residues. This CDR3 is CASSQEGREQYF. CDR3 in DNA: TGTGCCAGCAGCCAAGAGGGTAGGGAGCAGTACTTC.

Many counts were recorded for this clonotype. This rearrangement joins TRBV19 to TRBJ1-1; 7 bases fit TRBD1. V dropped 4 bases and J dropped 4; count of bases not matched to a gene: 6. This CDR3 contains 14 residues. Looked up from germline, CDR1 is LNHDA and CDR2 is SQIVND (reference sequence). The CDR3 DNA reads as TGTGCCAGTAGTAGCTCAGGGGGAGGCACTGAAGCTTTCTTT. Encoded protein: CASSSSGGGTEAFF.

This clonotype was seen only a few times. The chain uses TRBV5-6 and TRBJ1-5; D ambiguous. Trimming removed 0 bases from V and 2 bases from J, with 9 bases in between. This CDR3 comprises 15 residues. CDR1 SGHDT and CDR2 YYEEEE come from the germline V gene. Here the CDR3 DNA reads TGTGCCAGCAGCTTGGGCTTCGGGGGCAATCAGCCCCAGCATTTT. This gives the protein CASSLGFGGNQPQHF.

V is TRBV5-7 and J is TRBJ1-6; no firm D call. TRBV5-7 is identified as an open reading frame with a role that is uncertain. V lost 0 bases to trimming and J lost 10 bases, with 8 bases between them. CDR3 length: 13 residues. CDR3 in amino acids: CASSLARSSPLHF. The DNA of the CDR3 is TGTGCCAGCAGCTTGGCCAGGAGCTCACCCCTCCACTTT.